This T cell receptor (beta chain) was captured in a study of blood T cell repertoires in COVID-19. Study-level information: The United States, Italy and Spain provided the acute and convalescent COVID-19 samples. PBMCs, B-cell-depleted T cells, or T cells were the source of the cDNA or gDNA that made up the material.

In the study's own analysis: Reference gene primers were amplified, and this amplification served to estimate nucleated cell counts. Assay: immunoSEQ multiplex PCR; the TCRdb copy retains only in-frame clones and omits some. That table gives V, J and clone size, and the DNA gave D and trimming. The repertoire holds under 200,000 clones, around 85% seen once, with 8% to 10% in the top ten. The CDR3 contains 14 residues. Trimming left V 4 bases short and J 4 bases short, with 13 bases between. CDR1 and CDR2 from the germline V gene are MGHRA and YSYEKL. The chain carries TRBV4-1 and TRBJ1-1; TRBD1 is a possible D gene (5 bases). Specimen: peripheral blood. The clonotype was recovered from a man aged 55 to 70 with acute or convalescent COVID-19. Here the CDR3 reads CASSPRAGITEAFF. CDR3 DNA sequence: TGCGCCAGCAGCCCTCGGGCAGGGATCACTGAAGCTTTCTTT.